This is a list of T cell receptor beta chains from one sample in a study of human T cells and chemical hapten exposure. TCRdb analysed the RACE reads with MiXCR anew, one entry per CDR3 protein. Of approximately 50,000 distinct CDR3 sequences in the sample, approximately 11% were seen once. The specimen comprised whole blood, sampled in connection with sensitization to the hapten diphenylcyclopropenone (DPC). These receptors were obtained from a woman aged 40 to 50 with alopecia areata. Some clones in this sample may be carry-over from other donors' samples. Both conserved end residues are part of each CDR3. The D gene is left open where the match is weak. Some rows have no size entry. The others give once, few or many, or a class for an expanded clone.

abundance: many
v_gene: TRBV7-2
d_gene: NA
j_gene: TRBJ1-3
CDR3aa: CASSSQWGPDTIYF
CDR3nt: TGTGCCAGCAGCTCGCAGTGGGGGCCGGACACCATATATTTT

abundance: NA
v_gene: TRBV6-2/TRBV6-3
d_gene: NA
j_gene: TRBJ2-7
CDR3aa: CASGNFYEQYF
CDR3nt: TGTGCCAGCGGAAATTTCTACGAGCAGTACTTC

abundance: NA
v_gene: TRBV5-4
d_gene: TRBD2
j_gene: TRBJ2-5
CDR3aa: CASSTRGGKETQYF
CDR3nt: TGTGCCAGCAGCACCCGGGGGGGGAAAGAGACCCAGTACTTC

abundance: NA
v_gene: TRBV2
d_gene: NA
j_gene: TRBJ2-5
CDR3aa: CASSLGMMGETQYF
CDR3nt: TGTGCCAGCAGTTTGGGAATGATGGGAGAGACCCAGTACTTC

abundance: few
v_gene: TRBV29-1
d_gene: NA
j_gene: TRBJ2-7
CDR3aa: CSVEVVYEQYF
CDR3nt: TGCAGCGTTGAAGTGGTTTACGAGCAGTACTTC

abundance: few
v_gene: TRBV20-1
d_gene: NA
j_gene: TRBJ2-7
CDR3aa: CSASQQGFYEQYF
CDR3nt: TGCAGTGCTAGCCAACAGGGTTTCTACGAGCAGTACTTC

abundance: many
v_gene: TRBV7-2
d_gene: NA
j_gene: TRBJ1-2
CDR3aa: CASSSGGLHGYTF
CDR3nt: TGTGCCAGCAGCTCGGGGGGGTTGCATGGCTACACCTTC

abundance: many
v_gene: TRBV6-5
d_gene: NA
j_gene: TRBJ1-3
CDR3aa: CASSYGPSSGNTIYF
CDR3nt: TGTGCCAGCAGTTACGGTCCGAGCTCTGGAAACACCATATATTTT

abundance: NA
v_gene: TRBV7-6
d_gene: NA
j_gene: TRBJ2-5
CDR3aa: CASGDGQETQYF
CDR3nt: TGTGCCAGCGGAGACGGCCAAGAGACCCAGTACTTC

abundance: few
v_gene: TRBV6-6
d_gene: NA
j_gene: TRBJ2-5
CDR3aa: CASSYSRLAQETQYF
CDR3nt: TGTGCCAGCAGTTACTCCCGCCTAGCCCAAGAGACCCAGTACTTC

abundance: many
v_gene: TRBV6-1
d_gene: NA
j_gene: TRBJ1-3
CDR3aa: CASAPTSGNTIYF
CDR3nt: TGTGCCAGCGCCCCCACCTCTGGAAACACCATATATTTT

abundance: many
v_gene: TRBV6-5
d_gene: NA
j_gene: TRBJ2-3
CDR3aa: CASSSGFLDTQYF
CDR3nt: TGTGCCAGCAGCTCAGGGTTTTTGGATACGCAGTATTTT

abundance: many
v_gene: TRBV4-3
d_gene: TRBD1
j_gene: TRBJ1-5
CDR3aa: CASSLLDRDQGHSNQPQHF
CDR3nt: TGCGCCAGCAGCCTCCTTGACAGGGATCAGGGCCATAGCAATCAGCCCCAGCATTTT

abundance: many
v_gene: TRBV20-1
d_gene: TRBD1
j_gene: TRBJ2-7
CDR3aa: CSARNSGQGSSYEQYF
CDR3nt: TGCAGTGCGCGCAACTCCGGACAGGGCAGTTCCTACGAGCAGTACTTC

abundance: few
v_gene: TRBV6-2/TRBV6-3
d_gene: TRBD2
j_gene: TRBJ2-1
CDR3aa: CASRPLGLAGLYRVEQFF
CDR3nt: TGTGCCAGCAGGCCTCTCGGACTAGCGGGCCTCTACCGGGTTGAGCAGTTCTTC

abundance: NA
v_gene: TRBV9
d_gene: NA
j_gene: TRBJ1-1
CDR3aa: CASSVSWGRGTEAFF
CDR3nt: TGTGCCAGCAGCGTATCTTGGGGGCGCGGCACTGAAGCTTTCTTT

abundance: many
v_gene: TRBV12-3/TRBV12-4
d_gene: NA
j_gene: TRBJ2-3
CDR3aa: CASSLISGTTDTQYF
CDR3nt: TGTGCCAGCAGTTTAATCTCGGGGACCACAGATACGCAGTATTTT

abundance: NA
v_gene: TRBV28
d_gene: NA
j_gene: TRBJ2-7
CDR3aa: CASSPRDYYEQYF
CDR3nt: TGTGCCAGCAGTCCTCGCGACTACTACGAGCAGTACTTC

abundance: many
v_gene: TRBV6-4
d_gene: NA
j_gene: TRBJ2-3
CDR3aa: CASSDSTGGSTDTQYF
CDR3nt: TGTGCCAGCAGTGACTCTACTGGGGGGAGCACAGATACGCAGTATTTT

abundance: many
v_gene: TRBV19
d_gene: TRBD2
j_gene: TRBJ2-1
CDR3aa: CASSTLAGANNEQFF
CDR3nt: TGTGCCAGTAGTACCCTAGCGGGGGCCAACAATGAGCAGTTCTTC

abundance: many
v_gene: TRBV6-1
d_gene: TRBD1
j_gene: TRBJ1-5
CDR3aa: CASSQEQGSRPQHF
CDR3nt: TGTGCCAGCAGTCAAGAACAGGGGTCACGGCCCCAGCATTTT

abundance: few
v_gene: TRBV6-5
d_gene: NA
j_gene: TRBJ2-1
CDR3aa: CASSDRDLGTNEQFF
CDR3nt: TGTGCCAGCAGTGACAGGGACTTGGGGACGAATGAGCAGTTCTTC

abundance: few
v_gene: TRBV20-1
d_gene: TRBD2
j_gene: TRBJ2-7
CDR3aa: CSARTSVRGPYEQYF
CDR3nt: TGCAGTGCTAGGACTAGCGTCCGAGGGCCCTACGAGCAGTACTTC

abundance: NA
v_gene: TRBV25-1
d_gene: NA
j_gene: TRBJ2-2
CDR3aa: CASSGPGVSNTGELFF
CDR3nt: TGTGCCAGCAGTGGGCCCGGGGTTTCGAACACCGGGGAGCTGTTTTTT

abundance: many
v_gene: TRBV28
d_gene: TRBD1
j_gene: TRBJ1-1
CDR3aa: CASSRQGNTEAFF
CDR3nt: TGTGCCAGCAGCCGACAGGGGAACACTGAAGCTTTCTTT

abundance: NA
v_gene: TRBV19
d_gene: NA
j_gene: TRBJ2-6
CDR3aa: CASSIGRQGPNVLTF
CDR3nt: TGTGCCAGTAGTATAGGACGGCAGGGCCCCAACGTCCTGACTTTC

abundance: few
v_gene: TRBV20-1
d_gene: TRBD2
j_gene: TRBJ2-3
CDR3aa: CSAQLAGGLTDTQYF
CDR3nt: TGCAGTGCCCAACTAGCGGGGGGGCTCACAGATACGCAGTATTTT

abundance: few
v_gene: TRBV6-2/TRBV6-3
d_gene: NA
j_gene: TRBJ2-6
CDR3aa: CASSPDLLYSGANVLTF
CDR3nt: TGTGCCAGCAGCCCAGACCTCCTTTACTCTGGGGCCAACGTCCTGACTTTC

abundance: few
v_gene: TRBV7-9
d_gene: NA
j_gene: TRBJ1-2
CDR3aa: CASSLEAVWGYTF
CDR3nt: TGTGCCAGCAGCTTAGAAGCGGTGTGGGGCTACACCTTC

abundance: few
v_gene: TRBV5-4
d_gene: NA
j_gene: TRBJ2-5
CDR3aa: CASSLVGEETQYF
CDR3nt: TGTGCCAGCAGCTTGGTTGGGGAAGAGACCCAGTACTTC

abundance: few
v_gene: TRBV20-1
d_gene: NA
j_gene: TRBJ1-3
CDR3aa: CSAREATGSGNTIYF
CDR3nt: TGCAGTGCTAGAGAGGCGACGGGCTCTGGAAACACCATATATTTT

abundance: NA
v_gene: TRBV11-2
d_gene: TRBD2
j_gene: TRBJ2-1
CDR3aa: CASSPLVAGDYNEQFF
CDR3nt: TGTGCCAGCAGCCCCCTGGTTGCGGGGGACTACAATGAGCAGTTCTTC